This T cell receptor (beta chain) came from a study of blood T cell repertoires in COVID-19. Self-reported history from a screening survey and questionnaire set each donor's cohort. Sequenced by immunoSEQ multiplex PCR; TCRdb stores in-frame clones only, minus some. The sample contains 320,000 or so clones, roughly 90% of which appear only once. Germline CDR1 SGHTA, CDR2 FQGTGA. Losses at the gene ends were 4 bases for V and 4 bases for J; bases not matched to a gene: 6. The length of the CDR3 is 16 residues. Material: PBMCs or T cells enriched from blood (not recorded which). The chain couples TRBV7-3 to TRBJ2-1; 11 nucleotides line up with TRBD1. The origin of this receptor is a man aged 60-69 years who had recovered from COVID-19. CDR3: CASSSQGTGGYNEQFF. The CDR3, as DNA: TGTGCCAGCAGCTCGCAGGGGACAGGGGGATACAATGAGCAGTTCTTC. The full variable domain, with the rest looked up from reference TRBV7-3 and TRBJ2-1, is GAGVSQTPSNKVTEKGKYVELRCDPISGHTALYWYRQSLGQGPEFLIYFQGTGAADDSGLPNDRFFAVRPEGSVSTLKIQRTERGDSAVYLCASSSQGTGGYNEQFFGPGTRLTVL.